A single sample gave rise to the 19 T cell receptor beta chains below, sequenced in a study of blood T cell repertoires in COVID-19. The protocol was immunoSEQ multiplex PCR, while the TCRdb copy is restricted to in-frame clones and leaves out a portion. The sample holds hundreds of thousands of clones, 84% seen once. The sequenced sample was peripheral blood. The receptor set was obtained from a human donor in a cohort sampled during active COVID-19.

This chain joins TRBV5-6 and TRBJ1-2, with D possibly matching TRBD1 (6 bases). V was trimmed by 3 bases and J by 3 bases, leaving 18 bases between them. In germline, CDR1 is SGHDT, CDR2 YYEEEE. CDR3 size: 16 residues. Written as DNA, the CDR3 is TGTGCCAGCAGCTCCAGGCGGGGGGCAGAGCACTATGGCTACACCTTC. Encoded protein: CASSSRRGAEHYGYTF.

The V gene is TRBV24-1, the J gene TRBJ2-3, with D possibly matching TRBD2 (5 bases). The V gene lost 6 bases and the J gene lost 7 bases, with 19 bases spanning the gap. The CDR3 loop spans 15 amino acids. Germline V gives CDR1 KGHDR, CDR2 SFDVKD. Here the CDR3 DNA reads TGTGCCACCAGTCCAAAAAGCGGTAGCTTGAATACGCAGTATTTT. Encoded protein: CATSPKSGSLNTQYF.

This sequence joins TRBV5-1 and TRBJ1-3; 7 positions match TRBD1. Germline loops: CDR1 SGHRS, CDR2 YFSETQ. CDR3 length equals 18 residues. V lost 0 bases, J lost 0 bases, and 9 bases stayed unmatched. The CDR3 is CASSLGPSGTDSGNTIYF. The CDR3 bases are TGCGCCAGCAGCTTGGGTCCTTCCGGGACAGACTCTGGAAACACCATATATTTT.

The V gene is TRBV19, the J gene TRBJ2-3; tentative D call: TRBD2 (5 bases). From germline, CDR1 is LNHDA and CDR2 SQIVND (reference sequence). The CDR3 runs to 15 residues. V was trimmed by 5 bases and J by 0 bases, leaving 12 bases between them. CDR3 nucleotides: TGTGCCAGTAGTGGGTTAACGGGGAGCACAGATACGCAGTATTTT. As protein: CASSGLTGSTDTQYF.

This clone was recorded only once. The chain has TRBV6-2 or TRBV6-3 and TRBJ2-2, with 9 nucleotides matching TRBD2. The CDR3 loop spans 16 amino acids. J was trimmed by 6 bases and V by 6 bases; bases with no gene match: 11. Germline V gives CDR1 MNHEY, CDR2 SVGEGT. The CDR3 protein is CASSPPKGTSPGELFF. CDR3 nucleotide sequence: TGTGCCAGCAGCCCTCCAAAAGGGACTAGCCCCGGGGAGCTGTTTTTT.

This chain uses TRBV6-6 with TRBJ2-4, with D unresolved. The V gene's germline CDR1 is MNHNY and CDR2 SVGAGI (reference sequence). Trimming took 0 bases from V and 0 from J, leaving 6 bases between them. The CDR3 length is 15 residues. The CDR3 nucleotides are TGTGCCAGCAGTTACTCAGCCCGAGCCAAAAACATTCAGTACTTC. Protein product: CASSYSARAKNIQYF.

The chain employs TRBV18 and TRBJ2-7, with TRBD2 matching over 8 bases. Germline V gene data show CDR1 as KGHSH and CDR2 as LQKENI. The CDR3 totals 17 residues. The ends lost 1 base at V and 3 bases at J; junction bases unmatched: 11. Here the CDR3 reads CASSPLAGNRGRYEQYF. The CDR3 DNA reads as TGTGCCAGCTCACCACTAGCGGGAAATCGGGGACGCTACGAGCAGTACTTC.

The V gene is TRBV4-1, the J gene TRBJ2-3, with TRBD2 identical over 12 bases. The CDR3 consists of 17 residues. J lost 1 base, V lost 1 base, and 3 bases had no gene match. CDR1 and CDR2 (germline): MGHRA, YSYEKL. DNA for the CDR3: TGCGCCAGCAGCCAAGGACTAGCGGGAGTGGGCACAGATACGCAGTATTTT. Translated: CASSQGLAGVGTDTQYF.

This rearrangement joins TRBV4-3 to TRBJ2-1; 8 positions agree with TRBD2. The CDR3 consists of 16 residues. CDR1 and CDR2 from the germline V gene are LGHNA and YSLEER. Trimming took 2 bases from V and 4 from J; bases not matched to a gene: 7. The CDR3 here is CASSQSPGGGYNEQFF. In DNA, the CDR3 is TGCGCCAGCAGCCAAAGTCCCGGGGGGGGTTACAATGAGCAGTTCTTC.

The rearrangement joins TRBV7-2 to TRBJ1-2; a weak D match, TRBD1 (6 bases). Germline assignment: CDR1 SGHTA and CDR2 FQGNSA. The CDR3 consists of 15 residues. The V end was cut by 1 base, the J end by 8 bases, with 17 bases between. CDR3 bases: TGTGCCAGCAGCTTAGAGCGGCCGGGGGGGCGCGGCTACACCTTC. Protein: CASSLERPGGRGYTF.

This chain connects TRBV20-1 to TRBJ2-2; 10 bases align to TRBD2. Germline lookup yields CDR1 DFQATT and CDR2 SNEGSKA (reference sequence). The junction had 8 bases not matched to a gene; V was cut back by 3 bases and J by 16 bases. The CDR3 has 12 amino acids. The CDR3 sequence is CSASASGSVQFF. The CDR3 region has the DNA TGCAGTGCTAGTGCTAGCGGGAGTGTTCAGTTTTTT.

The V gene is TRBV7-9, the J gene TRBJ1-1; TRBD1 agrees at 8 bases. The CDR3 runs 16 residues. The V gene's germline CDR1 is SEHNR and CDR2 FQNEAQ (reference sequence). The J segment lost 4 bases and the V segment lost 1 base, leaving 8 bases of the junction unmatched. CDR3 nucleotides: TGTGCCAGCAGCTTAGTCCAAACAGGGGGTAGCACTGAAGCTTTCTTT. It is translated as CASSLVQTGGSTEAFF. The complete variable domain, with remaining parts taken from reference TRBV7-9 and TRBJ1-1, reads DTGVSQNPRHKITKRGQNVTFRCDPISEHNRLYWYRQTLGQGPEFLTYFQNEAQLEKSRLLSDRFSAERPKGSFSTLEIQRTEQGDSAMYLCASSLVQTGGSTEAFFGQGTRLTVV.

This chain connects TRBV10-3 to TRBJ2-3, with 12 bases fitting TRBD2. The CDR3 spans 16 residues. Losses at the gene ends were 0 bases for V and 3 bases for J; bases not matched to a gene: 1. Germline CDR1 is ENHRY and CDR2 is SYGVKD. DNA for the CDR3: TGTGCCATCAGTGAGTCGCTAGCGGGGGGGACAGATACGCAGTATTTT. Protein sequence: CAISESLAGGTDTQYF.

This chain joins TRBV24-1 and TRBJ1-1; maybe TRBD1 (5 bases). Trimming took 4 bases from V and 0 from J, leaving 11 bases between them. Germline V lookup: CDR1 KGHDR, CDR2 SFDVKD. The CDR3 consists of 15 residues. CDR3 in DNA: TGTGCCACCAGTGACTCGACAGAAATGAACACTGAAGCTTTCTTT. This codes for CATSDSTEMNTEAFF.

This chain connects TRBV2 to TRBJ1-2; D gene uncertain. CDR1 and CDR2 from the germline V gene are SNHLY and FYNNEI. V lost 7 bases, J lost 1 base, and 7 bases lay in between. The CDR3 runs 12 residues. CDR3 in DNA: TGTGCCAGCATCAGATTTAACTATGGCTACACCTTC. Its translation: CASIRFNYGYTF.

The sample holds one count of this clone. CDR3 protein: CATSDSRTGSTEAFF. DNA for the CDR3: TGTGCCACCAGTGACTCCCGGACAGGGAGCACTGAAGCTTTCTTT. V gene TRBV24-1 combines with J gene TRBJ1-1; 8 positions agree with TRBD1. The CDR3 has 15 residues. The V segment lost 4 bases and the J segment 4 bases; nucleotides outside the gene matches: 7. Germline CDR1 reads KGHDR; CDR2 reads SFDVKD.

The chain joins TRBV2 to TRBJ2-5; 11 bases agree with TRBD1. Germline assignment: CDR1 SNHLY and CDR2 FYNNEI. With V trimmed by 6 bases and J by 7 bases, 1 base remained unmatched. The CDR3 loop spans 12 amino acids. CDR3 protein: CASSGTGGTQYF. CDR3 nucleotide sequence: TGTGCCAGCAGCGGGACAGGGGGGACCCAGTACTTC. The full variable domain, rest sourced from reference TRBV2 and TRBJ2-5, is EPEVTQTPSHQVTQMGQEVILRCVPISNHLYFYWYRQILGQKVEFLVSFYNNEISEKSEIFDDQFSVERPDGSNFTLKIRSTKLEDSAMYFCASSGTGGTQYFGPGTRLLVL.

To note about this clone: Sequence at one end of the junction differs from germline and may be a read error. This chain uses TRBV7-7 with TRBJ2-7; the D gene is possibly TRBD2 (5 bases). The CDR3 has 14 residues. The germline V gene encodes CDR1 SSHAT and CDR2 FNYEAQ (reference sequence). The CDR3 bases are TGTGCTAGCAGCTTAGTCTCGGGGAAGGGCGAGCAGTACTTC. Amino acids: CASSLVSGKGEQYF.

The CDR3 nucleotides read TGTGCCAGCAGTTCTGGACAGTACGAGCAGTACTTC. Its protein product is CASSSGQYEQYF. V gene TRBV12-3 or TRBV12-4 combines with J gene TRBJ2-7, with D perhaps TRBD1 (6 bases). Trimming cost V 4 bases and J 4 bases, with 8 bases left between them. The CDR3 totals 12 residues.